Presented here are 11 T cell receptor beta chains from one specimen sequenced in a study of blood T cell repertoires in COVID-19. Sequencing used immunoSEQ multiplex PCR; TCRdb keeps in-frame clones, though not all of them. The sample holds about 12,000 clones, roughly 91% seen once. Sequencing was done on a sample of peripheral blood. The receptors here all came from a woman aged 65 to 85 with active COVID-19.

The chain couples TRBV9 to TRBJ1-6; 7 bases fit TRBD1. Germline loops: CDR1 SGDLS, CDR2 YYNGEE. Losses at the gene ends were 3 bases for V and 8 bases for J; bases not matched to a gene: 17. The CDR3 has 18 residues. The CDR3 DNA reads TGTGCCAGCAGCGGCCCTCCTAGGACAGGTGGCATTGATTCACCCCTCCACTTT. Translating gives CASSGPPRTGGIDSPLHF.

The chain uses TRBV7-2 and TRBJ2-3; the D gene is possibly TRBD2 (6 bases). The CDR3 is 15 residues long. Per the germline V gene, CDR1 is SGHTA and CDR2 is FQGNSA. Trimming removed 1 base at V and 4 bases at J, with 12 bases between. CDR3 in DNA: TGTGCCAGCAGCTTAGAGGGGAGGTCCGCAGATACGCAGTATTTT. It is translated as CASSLEGRSADTQYF. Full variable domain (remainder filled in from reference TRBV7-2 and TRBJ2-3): GAGVSQSPSNKVTEKGKDVELRCDPISGHTALYWYRQSLGQGLEFLIYFQGNSAPDKSGLPSDRFSAERTGGSVSTLTIQRTQQEDSAVYLCASSLEGRSADTQYFGPGTRLTVL.

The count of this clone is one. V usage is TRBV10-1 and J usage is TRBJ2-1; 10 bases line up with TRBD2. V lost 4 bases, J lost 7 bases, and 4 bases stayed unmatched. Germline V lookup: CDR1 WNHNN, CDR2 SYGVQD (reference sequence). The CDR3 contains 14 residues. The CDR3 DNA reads TGCGCCAGCAGTGGGGCTAGCGGGAGAAATGAGCAGTTCTTC. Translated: CASSGASGRNEQFF.

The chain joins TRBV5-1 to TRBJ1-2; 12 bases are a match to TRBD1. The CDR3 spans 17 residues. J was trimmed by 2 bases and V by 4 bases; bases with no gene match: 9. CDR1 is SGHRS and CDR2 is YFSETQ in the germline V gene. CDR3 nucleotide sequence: TGCGCCAGCAGCCCAGGGACAGGGGGCGCTTTCAACTATGGCTACACCTTC. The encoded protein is CASSPGTGGAFNYGYTF. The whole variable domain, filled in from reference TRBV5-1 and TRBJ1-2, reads KAGVTQTPRYLIKTRGQQVTLSCSPISGHRSVSWYQQTPGQGLQFLFEYFSETQRNKGNFPGRFSGRQFSNSRSEMNVSTLELGDSALYLCASSPGTGGAFNYGYTFGSGTRLTVV.

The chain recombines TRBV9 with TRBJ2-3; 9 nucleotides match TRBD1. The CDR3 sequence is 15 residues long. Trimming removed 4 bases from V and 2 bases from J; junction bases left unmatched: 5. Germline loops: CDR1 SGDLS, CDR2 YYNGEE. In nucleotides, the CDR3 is TGTGCCAGCAGCCGAGGACAGGGGTACACAGATACGCAGTATTTT. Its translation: CASSRGQGYTDTQYF. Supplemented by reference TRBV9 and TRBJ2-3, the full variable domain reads DSGVTQTPKHLITATGQRVTLRCSPRSGDLSVYWYQQSLDQGLQFLIQYYNGEERAKGNILERFSAQQFPDLHSELNLSSLELGDSALYFCASSRGQGYTDTQYFGPGTRLTVL.

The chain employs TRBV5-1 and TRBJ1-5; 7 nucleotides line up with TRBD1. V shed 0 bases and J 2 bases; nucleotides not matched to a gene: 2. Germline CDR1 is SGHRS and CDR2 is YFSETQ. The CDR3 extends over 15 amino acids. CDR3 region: CASSLATGGNQPQHF. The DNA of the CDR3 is TGCGCCAGCAGCTTGGCCACAGGGGGCAATCAGCCCCAGCATTTT.

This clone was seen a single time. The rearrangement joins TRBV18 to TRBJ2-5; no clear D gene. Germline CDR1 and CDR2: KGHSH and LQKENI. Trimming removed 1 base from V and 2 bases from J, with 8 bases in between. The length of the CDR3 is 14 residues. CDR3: CASSPQAGQETQYF. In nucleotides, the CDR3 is TGTGCCAGCTCACCACAGGCAGGACAAGAGACCCAGTACTTC.

CDR3 region: CASSLAPRGRNTIYF. The CDR3 DNA reads TGTGCCAGCAGCTTAGCCCCGAGGGGGAGAAACACCATATATTTT. The V and J genes are TRBV7-9 and TRBJ1-3; tentative D call: TRBD1 (6 bases). CDR1 and CDR2 (germline): SEHNR, FQNEAQ (reference sequence). The CDR3 sequence is 15 residues long. V was trimmed by 0 bases and J by 5 bases, leaving 11 bases between them.

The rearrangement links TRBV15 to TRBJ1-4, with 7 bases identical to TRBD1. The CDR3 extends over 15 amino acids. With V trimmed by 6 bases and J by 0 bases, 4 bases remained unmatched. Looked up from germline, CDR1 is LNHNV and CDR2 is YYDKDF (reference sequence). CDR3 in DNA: TGTGCCACCAGGACAGGACAGGCAACTAATGAAAAACTGTTTTTT. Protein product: CATRTGQATNEKLFF.

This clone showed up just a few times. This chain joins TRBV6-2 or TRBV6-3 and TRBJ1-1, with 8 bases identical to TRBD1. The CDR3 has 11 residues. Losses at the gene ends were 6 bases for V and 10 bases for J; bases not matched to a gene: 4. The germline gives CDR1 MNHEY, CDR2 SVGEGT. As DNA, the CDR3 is TGTGCCAGCAGCCTCGGGACAGGAGCTTTCTTT. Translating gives CASSLGTGAFF.

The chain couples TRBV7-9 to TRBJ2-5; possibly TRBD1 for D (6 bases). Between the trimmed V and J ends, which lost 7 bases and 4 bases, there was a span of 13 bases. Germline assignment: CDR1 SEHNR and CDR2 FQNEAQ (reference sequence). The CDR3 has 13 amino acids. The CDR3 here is CASTPTGGETQYF. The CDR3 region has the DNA TGTGCCAGCACCCCGACAGGAGGAGAGACCCAGTACTTC.